The text below deals with one T cell receptor (beta chain). The sample belongs to a study of blood T cell repertoires in COVID-19. About the study: Sources were T cells, B-cell-depleted T cells, or PBMCs; the material itself was cDNA or gDNA.

Repertoires were generated with immunoSEQ multiplex PCR, while TCRdb's copy carries only in-frame clones and drops some. Among 97,000 or so clones, about 80% were seen once, and the ten largest hold around 4.3%. V was shortened by 10 bases and J by 5 bases, with 15 bases between the two germline ends. Looked up from germline, CDR1 is MNHNY and CDR2 is SVGAGI (reference sequence). This CDR3 has 13 amino acids. The specimen was peripheral blood. This clonotype was obtained from a human donor in a cohort sampled during active COVID-19. J is TRBJ1-5 and V is TRBV6-6; the D gene is possibly TRBD1 (5 bases). CDR3 DNA: TGTGCCACCAAGACGGACATCGATCAGCCCCAGCATTTT. It translates to CATKTDIDQPQHF.